A selection of T cell receptor beta chains follows, all from one sample in a study of T cells in Graves' hyperthyroidism and ophthalmopathy. One entry per CDR3 protein, called by TCRdb with MiXCR from the multiplex PCR reads. The sample records 500,000 to 600,000 distinct CDR3 sequences, over 15% being singletons. Material for sequencing was blood. The receptor source for this set is a woman between 18 and 29 years old with Graves' hyperthyroidism. The CDR3 runs from the conserved cysteine through the conserved F or W. D genes are given only for firm matches. The size entry is marked missing in some rows and otherwise reads once, few, many or a size class.

TRBJ1-5	.	few	TRBV12-3/TRBV12-4	CASSFVRFQPQHF	TGTGCCAGCAGTTTTGTCAGGTTTCAGCCCCAGCATTTT
TRBJ2-5	TRBD2	few	TRBV7-3	CASSPGTSGGETQYF	TGTGCCAGCAGCCCGGGGACTAGCGGGGGAGAGACCCAGTACTTC
TRBJ2-7	.	.	TRBV7-9	CASSATGNSLKGEQYF	TGTGCCAGCAGCGCAACAGGGAACTCCTTAAAGGGGGAGCAGTACTTC
TRBJ2-2	.	.	TRBV5-4	CASSLAGRMGTGELFF	TGTGCCAGCAGCTTGGCCGGCAGGATGGGCACCGGGGAGCTGTTTTTT
TRBJ2-1	TRBD2	few	TRBV12-3/TRBV12-4	CASSFSGGVYNEQFF	TGTGCCAGCAGCTTTAGCGGGGGAGTCTACAATGAGCAGTTCTTC
TRBJ2-5	TRBD2	many	TRBV7-9	CASSFPGSGGETQYF	TGTGCCAGCAGCTTTCCTGGTAGCGGGGGAGAGACCCAGTACTTC
TRBJ1-2	.	many	TRBV6-1	CASSQSGVRRYGYTF	TGTGCCAGCAGTCAATCAGGGGTTCGTCGCTATGGCTACACCTTC
TRBJ2-1	.	.	TRBV9	CASSYSRQRISYNEQFF	TGTGCCAGCAGTTACTCCCGGCAGCGGATCTCCTACAATGAGCAGTTCTTC
TRBJ2-7	TRBD2	many	TRBV6-1	CASRLLADPSYEQYF	TGTGCCAGCAGATTACTAGCGGACCCCTCCTACGAGCAGTACTTC
TRBJ2-3	TRBD1	few	TRBV10-2	CASRGTGRTDTQYF	TGCGCCAGCAGGGGGACAGGGAGGACAGATACGCAGTATTTT
TRBJ1-1	TRBD1	many	TRBV7-8	CASSPPTGTDTEAFF	TGTGCCAGCAGCCCACCGACAGGGACGGACACTGAAGCTTTCTTT
TRBJ2-2	.	.	TRBV7-9	CASSLGHGELFF	TGTGCCAGCAGCTTAGGGCACGGGGAGCTGTTTTTT
TRBJ2-5	TRBD2	few	TRBV4-1	CASRIGRGETQYF	TGCGCCAGCAGGATAGGGAGGGGAGAGACCCAGTACTTC
TRBJ2-5	TRBD2	.	TRBV29-1	CSAEGREGPKETQYF	TGCAGCGCTGAAGGGCGGGAGGGCCCTAAAGAGACCCAGTACTTC
TRBJ2-1	TRBD2	many	TRBV5-1	CASTTLAGGLNEQFF	TGCGCCAGCACTACCCTAGCGGGAGGTCTCAATGAGCAGTTCTTC
TRBJ1-5	.	.	TRBV4-1	CASSQVWSSVNQPQHF	TGCGCCAGCAGCCAAGTCTGGTCCAGCGTTAATCAGCCCCAGCATTTT
TRBJ1-3	.	.	TRBV15	CATSRGTERDIYF	TGTGCCACCAGCAGAGGGACTGAAAGAGACATATATTTT
TRBJ2-7	TRBD1	many	TRBV27	CASSQGTGGAYEQYF	TGTGCCAGCAGTCAGGGGACAGGGGGAGCCTACGAGCAGTACTTC
TRBJ1-2	TRBD1	.	TRBV10-3	CAISEGQGDGYTF	TGTGCCATCAGTGAGGGACAGGGTGATGGCTACACCTTC
TRBJ2-5	TRBD1	.	TRBV11-3	CASSLSGTGRSETQYF	TGTGCCAGCAGCCTATCCGGGACAGGGAGGTCAGAGACCCAGTACTTC
TRBJ2-7	.	few	TRBV4-1	CASSHPEQYF	TGCGCCAGCAGCCACCCCGAGCAGTACTTC
TRBJ2-2	.	.	TRBV24-1	CATSDFRESISTGELFF	TGTGCCACCAGTGATTTCCGGGAGTCTATCTCCACCGGGGAGCTGTTTTTT
TRBJ2-5	TRBD1	few	TRBV7-9	CARGQGAWAYQETQYF	TGTGCCAGAGGACAGGGGGCTTGGGCGTACCAAGAGACCCAGTACTTC
TRBJ2-5	.	few	TRBV3-1	CASSQLVQETQYF	TGTGCCAGCAGCCAACTAGTCCAAGAGACCCAGTACTTC
TRBJ1-1	.	.	TRBV18	CASSQNSDTEAFF	TGTGCCAGCTCACAGAATTCTGATACTGAAGCTTTCTTT
TRBJ1-2	.	.	TRBV10-3	CAISPFSRVSNYGYTF	TGTGCCATCAGTCCATTTTCGAGGGTCAGTAACTATGGCTACACCTTC
TRBJ1-1	.	many	TRBV7-9	CASSLARGANTEAFF	TGTGCCAGCAGCTTAGCGCGAGGGGCCAACACTGAAGCTTTCTTT
TRBJ1-6	TRBD1	few	TRBV7-2	CASTKTGDSSPLHF	TGTGCCAGCACGAAGACAGGGGATAGTTCACCCCTCCACTTT
TRBJ2-7	TRBD1	.	TRBV28	CASSLNRGVYEQYF	TGTGCCAGCAGTCTAAACAGGGGCGTCTACGAGCAGTACTTC
TRBJ1-1	.	many	TRBV6-6	CASSYSRTANTEAFF	TGTGCCAGCAGTTACTCGAGGACGGCGAACACTGAAGCTTTCTTT
TRBJ2-1	TRBD2	many	TRBV28	CASSFLAGGHNEQFF	TGTGCCAGCAGTTTCCTAGCGGGAGGGCACAATGAGCAGTTCTTC
TRBJ1-5	TRBD1	few	TRBV6-1	CASTTGTGPNQPQHF	TGTGCCAGCACCACCGGGACAGGGCCCAATCAGCCCCAGCATTTT
TRBJ1-1	TRBD1	many	TRBV7-8	CATKGQANTEAFF	TGTGCCACCAAAGGACAGGCGAACACTGAAGCTTTCTTT
TRBJ1-5	.	few	TRBV7-9	CASSLMSNQPQHF	TGTGCCAGCAGCTTAATGAGCAATCAGCCCCAGCATTTT
TRBJ2-2	.	many	TRBV28	CASSSTITGELFF	TGTGCCAGCAGTTCGACAATCACCGGGGAGCTGTTTTTT
TRBJ2-7	.	few	TRBV16	CASSQLRPGYEQYF	TGTGCCAGCAGCCAATTGCGGCCAGGGTACGAGCAGTACTTC
TRBJ1-1	.	.	TRBV5-1	CASSLSGTGNTEVFF	TGCGCCAGCAGCTTGTCCGGGACGGGGAACACTGAAGTTTTCTTT
TRBJ1-1	.	many	TRBV12-5	CASGLGTQGKTEAFF	TGTGCTAGTGGTTTGGGGACCCAGGGAAAGACTGAAGCTTTCTTT
TRBJ2-2	TRBD2	.	TRBV5-1	CASSLASGLAGENTGELFF	TGCGCCAGCAGCTTGGCGTCAGGACTAGCGGGAGAGAACACCGGGGAGCTGTTTTTT
TRBJ1-5	.	few	TRBV20-1	CSANRAYQPQHF	TGCAGTGCTAACAGGGCGTATCAGCCCCAGCATTTT
TRBJ1-1	.	few	TRBV19	CASSIGSRGLNTEAFF	TGTGCCAGTAGTATAGGATCGAGGGGACTGAACACTGAAGCTTTCTTT